The clone carrying this T cell receptor beta chain was seen a handful of times. Unique molecular identifiers were incorporated into the prepared TCRbeta library. TCRdb itself ran the PCR reads through MiXCR, one entry per CDR3 protein. The sample comprises about 370,000 distinct CDR3 sequences, around 20% of which are singletons, and 3.8% rests with the top ten. Germline V CDR1 and CDR2: ENHRY, SYGVKD. The CDR3 is 14 amino acids. Trimming took 0 bases from V and 6 from J, leaving 11 bases between them. This record comes from a study of T-cell reconstitution after alpha-beta-depleted transplantation in children.

The sample consisted of PBMCs from the stem cell graft donor, taken from the stem cell graft. The clonotype was recovered from a human donor who donated a stem cell graft to a child with acute myeloid leukemia. The chain uses TRBV10-3 and TRBJ1-1; D is ambiguous. CDR3 in DNA: TGTGCCATCAGTGAGTCACGGGAAAACGCTGAAGCTTTCTTT. This gives the protein CAISESRENAEAFF.